This T cell receptor (beta chain) was identified during a study of cytomegalovirus exposure and HLA in healthy donors. Study details: A preliminary data release comprised about 85 million unique TCRs obtained from HLA-typed donors.

Primers: 60 Vbeta forward and 13 Jbeta reverse. Sequenced by immunoSEQ multiplex PCR; TCRdb stores in-frame clones only, minus some. The sample yields roughly 160,000 clones, over 75% seen once. The germline V gene has CDR1 SNHLY and CDR2 FYNNEI. CDR3 length: 16 residues. V was pared by 5 bases and J by 1 base, with 8 bases of the junction left unmatched. This TCR came from a man in his late teens or twenties in good health and CMV-seropositive. Sequencing was carried out using PBMCs. The chain recombines TRBV2 with TRBJ1-2; 9 bases are shared with TRBD1. In DNA, the CDR3 is TGTGCCAGCAGTACATTAACAGGGGGCTTTAACTATGGCTACACCTTC. It codes for CASSTLTGGFNYGYTF.